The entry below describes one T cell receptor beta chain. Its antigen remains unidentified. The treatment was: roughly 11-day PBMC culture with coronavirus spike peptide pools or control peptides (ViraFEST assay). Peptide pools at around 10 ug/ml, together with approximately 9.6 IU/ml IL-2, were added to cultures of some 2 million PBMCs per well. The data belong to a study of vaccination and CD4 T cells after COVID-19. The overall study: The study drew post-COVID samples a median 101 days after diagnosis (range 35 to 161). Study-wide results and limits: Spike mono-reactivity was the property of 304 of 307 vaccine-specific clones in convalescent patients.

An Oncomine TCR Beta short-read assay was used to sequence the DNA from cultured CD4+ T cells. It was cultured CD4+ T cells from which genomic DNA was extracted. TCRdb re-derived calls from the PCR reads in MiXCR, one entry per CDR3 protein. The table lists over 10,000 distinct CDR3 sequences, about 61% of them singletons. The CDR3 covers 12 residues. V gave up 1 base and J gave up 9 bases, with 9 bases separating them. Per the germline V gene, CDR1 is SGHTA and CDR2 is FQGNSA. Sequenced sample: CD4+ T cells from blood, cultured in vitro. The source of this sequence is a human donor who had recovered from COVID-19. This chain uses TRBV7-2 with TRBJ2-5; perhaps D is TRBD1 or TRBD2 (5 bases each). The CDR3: CASSLVRGAQYF. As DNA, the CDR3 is TGTGCCAGCAGCTTAGTGAGGGGAGCCCAGTACTTC.